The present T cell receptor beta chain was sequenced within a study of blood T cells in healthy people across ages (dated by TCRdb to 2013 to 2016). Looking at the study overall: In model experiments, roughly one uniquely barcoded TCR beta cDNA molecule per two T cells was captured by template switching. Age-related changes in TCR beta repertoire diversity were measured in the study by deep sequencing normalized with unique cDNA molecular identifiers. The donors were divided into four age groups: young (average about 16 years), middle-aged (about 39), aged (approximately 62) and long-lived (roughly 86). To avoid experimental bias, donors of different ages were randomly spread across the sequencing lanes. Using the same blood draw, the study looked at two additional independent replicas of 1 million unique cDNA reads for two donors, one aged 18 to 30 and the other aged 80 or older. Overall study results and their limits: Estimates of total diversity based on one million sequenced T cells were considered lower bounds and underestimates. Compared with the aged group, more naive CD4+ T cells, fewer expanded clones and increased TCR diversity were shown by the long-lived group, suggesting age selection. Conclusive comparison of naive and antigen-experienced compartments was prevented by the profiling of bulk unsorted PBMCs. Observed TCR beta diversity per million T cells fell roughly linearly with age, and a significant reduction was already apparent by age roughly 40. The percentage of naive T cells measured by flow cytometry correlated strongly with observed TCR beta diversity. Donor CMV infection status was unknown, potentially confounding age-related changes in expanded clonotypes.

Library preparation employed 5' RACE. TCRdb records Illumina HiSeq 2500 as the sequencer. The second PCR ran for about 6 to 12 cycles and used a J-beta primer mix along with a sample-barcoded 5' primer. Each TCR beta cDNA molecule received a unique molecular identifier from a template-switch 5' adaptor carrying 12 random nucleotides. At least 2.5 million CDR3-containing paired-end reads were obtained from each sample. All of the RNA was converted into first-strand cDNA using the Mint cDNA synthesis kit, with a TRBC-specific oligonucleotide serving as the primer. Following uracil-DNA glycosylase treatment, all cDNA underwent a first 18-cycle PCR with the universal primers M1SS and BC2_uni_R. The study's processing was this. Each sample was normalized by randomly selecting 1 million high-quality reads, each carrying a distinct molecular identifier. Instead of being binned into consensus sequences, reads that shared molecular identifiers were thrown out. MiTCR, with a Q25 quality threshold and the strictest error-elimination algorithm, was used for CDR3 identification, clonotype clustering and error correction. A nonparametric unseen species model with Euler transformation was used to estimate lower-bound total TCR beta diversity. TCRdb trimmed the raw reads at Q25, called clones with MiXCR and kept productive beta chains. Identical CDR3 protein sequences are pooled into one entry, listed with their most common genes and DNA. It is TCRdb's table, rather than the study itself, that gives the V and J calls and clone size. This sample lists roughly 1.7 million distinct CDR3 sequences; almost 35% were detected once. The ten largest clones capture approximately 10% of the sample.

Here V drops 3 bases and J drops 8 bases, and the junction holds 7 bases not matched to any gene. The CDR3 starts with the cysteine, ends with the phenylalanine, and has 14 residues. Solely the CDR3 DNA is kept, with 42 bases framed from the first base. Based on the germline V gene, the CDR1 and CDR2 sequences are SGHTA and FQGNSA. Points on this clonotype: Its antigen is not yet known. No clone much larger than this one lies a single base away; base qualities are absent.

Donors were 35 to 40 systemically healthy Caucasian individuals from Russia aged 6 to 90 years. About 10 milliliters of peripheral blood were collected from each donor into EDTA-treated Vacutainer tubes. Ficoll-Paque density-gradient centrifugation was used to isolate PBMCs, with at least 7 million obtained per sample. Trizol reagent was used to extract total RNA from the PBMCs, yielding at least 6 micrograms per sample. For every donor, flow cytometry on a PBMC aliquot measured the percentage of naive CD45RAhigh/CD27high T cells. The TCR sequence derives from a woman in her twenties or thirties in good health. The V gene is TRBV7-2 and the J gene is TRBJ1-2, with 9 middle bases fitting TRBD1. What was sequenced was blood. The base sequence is TGTGCCAGCAGCTTCATGGGACAGGGCATGGGCTACACCTTC. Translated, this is CASSFMGQGMGYTF.